A selection of T cell receptor beta chains follows, all from one sample in a study of regulatory T cells in long-lasting Graves disease. One entry per CDR3 protein results from TCRdb running MiXCR on the multiplex PCR reads. Of over 450,000 distinct CDR3 sequences listed, approximately 12% are singletons. The same sample was also used in a study of T cells in Graves' hyperthyroidism and ophthalmopathy.

Sample: peripheral blood mononuclear cells (PBMCs), taken at new diagnosis, from a patient treated with antithyroid drugs. The source of these receptors is a woman in her twenties or thirties with Graves disease. The CDR3 runs from the conserved cysteine through the conserved F or W. A D gene is named only where the DNA matches it firmly.

j_call	v_call	d_call	cdr3_aa
TRBJ2-1	TRBV20-1	TRBD2	CSARGGRASYEQFF
TRBJ2-7	TRBV18	TRBD2	CASSPRGRVYEQYF
TRBJ1-2	TRBV20-1	-	CSATIGGANTF
TRBJ2-2	TRBV7-9	-	CASHWGLSTGELFF
TRBJ2-1	TRBV5-1	TRBD1	CASGQSQGYNEQFF
TRBJ2-3	TRBV7-2	TRBD2	CASSLGLAGRKADTQYF
TRBJ1-3	TRBV9	-	CASSVSRGSPLSGNTIYF
TRBJ1-5	TRBV10-2	-	CASSDAGRDQPQHF
TRBJ2-3	TRBV11-2	TRBD1	CASSFPNQTGFADTQYF
TRBJ1-2	TRBV2	-	CASTQQGRFVGGYTF
TRBJ2-1	TRBV15	TRBD2	CATSGTSGRNEQFF
TRBJ1-1	TRBV12-3/TRBV12-4	-	CASSLGGYRGDTEAFF
TRBJ2-7	TRBV27	TRBD2	CASSLIGGRTYEQYF
TRBJ2-5	TRBV11-2	TRBD2	CASSLVRAGQETQYF
TRBJ1-1	TRBV6-1	TRBD1	CASSPGGWTEAFF
TRBJ1-4	TRBV6-5	-	CASSYYGGTNEKLFF
TRBJ2-2	TRBV6-2/TRBV6-3	-	CASSYGQSNTGELFF
TRBJ1-4	TRBV13	-	CASSQGRVTTNEKLFF
TRBJ1-1	TRBV28	-	CASSNMNTEAFF
TRBJ2-7	TRBV7-2	TRBD2	CASSSSGTYEQYF
TRBJ1-5	TRBV7-2	-	CASSLPGVPQHF
TRBJ1-2	TRBV11-2	-	CASSQGGPWNGYTF
TRBJ2-3	TRBV9	-	CASSVFPSTDTQYF
TRBJ2-1	TRBV5-1	TRBD2	CASSLVASGTYNEQFF
TRBJ2-1	TRBV11-2	TRBD2	CASSQASGRNEQFF
TRBJ2-1	TRBV7-9	-	CASRSPGYYNEQFF
TRBJ2-1	TRBV29-1	-	CSVEDSYNEQFF
TRBJ2-2	TRBV7-2	TRBD1	CASSLPPGQGTGELFF
TRBJ2-1	TRBV11-1	-	CASSPDAAPSYNEQFF
TRBJ1-5	TRBV6-1	-	CASTGTGQGPQHF
TRBJ2-1	TRBV9	TRBD2	CASSVAGSGGVSAYNEQFF
TRBJ2-1	TRBV30	TRBD2	CAWMTLAGAYNEQFF
TRBJ1-1	TRBV7-9	-	CASSSRRNMNTEAFF
TRBJ2-2	TRBV5-1	TRBD2	CASSLVAGVPKAGELFF
TRBJ2-3	TRBV6-5	TRBD2	CASSYSPPGLAGVPTDTQYF
TRBJ1-2	TRBV29-1	TRBD1	CSAPFTDRGYGYTF
TRBJ2-1	TRBV20-1	TRBD2	CSASETSGRPSNEQFF
TRBJ2-1	TRBV19	-	CASSIVPSNEQFF
TRBJ1-5	TRBV18	TRBD1	CASSPGTGRRQPQHF
TRBJ1-1	TRBV7-8	-	CASSSALGTEAFF
TRBJ2-5	TRBV2	-	CASSEGRGQETQYF
TRBJ2-7	TRBV5-1	TRBD2	CASSQTSGKYEQYF
TRBJ1-5	TRBV27	TRBD1	CASSLTGVYGNQPQHF
TRBJ2-1	TRBV3-1	TRBD2	CASSKPRGRVNEQFF
TRBJ1-3	TRBV10-3	TRBD1	CAIRTGGRNTIYF
TRBJ1-1	TRBV9	TRBD1	CASSVNPAGGNTGAFF
TRBJ2-7	TRBV6-2/TRBV6-3	-	CASRLGGSRYEQYF
TRBJ2-7	TRBV28	TRBD1	CASSRQGAISYEQYF
TRBJ2-7	TRBV5-6	-	CASSFNDYEQYF